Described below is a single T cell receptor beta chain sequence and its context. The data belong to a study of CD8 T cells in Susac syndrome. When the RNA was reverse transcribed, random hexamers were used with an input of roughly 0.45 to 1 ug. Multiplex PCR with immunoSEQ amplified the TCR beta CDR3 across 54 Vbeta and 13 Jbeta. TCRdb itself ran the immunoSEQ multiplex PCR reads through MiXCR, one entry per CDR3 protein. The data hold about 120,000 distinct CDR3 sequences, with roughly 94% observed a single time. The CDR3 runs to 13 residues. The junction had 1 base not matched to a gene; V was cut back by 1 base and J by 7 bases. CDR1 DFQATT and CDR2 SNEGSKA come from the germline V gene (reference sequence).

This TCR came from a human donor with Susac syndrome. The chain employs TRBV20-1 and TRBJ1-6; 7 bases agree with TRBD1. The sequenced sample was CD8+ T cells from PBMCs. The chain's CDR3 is CSARGGQNSPLHF. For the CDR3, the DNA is TGCAGTGCTAGAGGGGGACAGAATTCACCCCTCCACTTT.